This T cell receptor beta chain was captured in a study of blood T cell repertoires in COVID-19. About the research overall: T cells, B-cell-depleted T cells, or PBMCs provided the cDNA or gDNA that served as material.

The CDR3 is made up of 18 amino acids. J gave up 2 bases and V 2 bases, and 10 bases lay outside the gene matches. Germline loops: CDR1 MDHEN, CDR2 SYDVKM. In the original analysis: Researchers report that nucleated cell counts were estimated from reference gene primer amplification. Some clones are missing from TCRdb's copy, which holds only in-frame ones; the method was immunoSEQ multiplex PCR. V and J calls and clone size are given by that table; D and trimming were obtained from the DNA. The sample lists about 80,000 clones; roughly 80% were seen once. The TCR comes from a woman between 70 and 85 years old with acute or convalescent COVID-19. Specimen: peripheral blood. This chain joins TRBV28 and TRBJ1-2; 11 bases agree with TRBD1. In DNA, the CDR3 is TGTGCCAGCAGTTTAGGTGTATTTGGGACAGGGGGGAACTATGGCTACACCTTC. This gives the protein CASSLGVFGTGGNYGYTF.